This T cell receptor (beta chain) was found in a study of molecular identifiers for immune sequencing clone quantification (dated by TCRdb to 2016 to 2018). General notes on the study: For a replicate experiment, RNA from roughly 21,000 or 96,000 naive CD8 T cells was divided into five aliquots, of which four were sequenced. This methods study benchmarked molecular-identifier clustering-based TCR repertoire sequencing (MIDCIRS) and TCR RNA copy counting, using CD8 T cells to do so. Overall results and qualifications from the work: Spiked-in Jurkat TCR RNA equal to a single cell's worth was reported to be detectable even within 1,100,000 naive CD8 T cells. When barcode sub-clustering was omitted, TCR diversity was inflated by chimeric consensus sequences, with chimeras reaching as high as 47%. In CMV-specific effector cells, over 99% of molecules were held by clones above 20 RNA copies, whereas under 1% of molecules were held by such clones in naive cells. Highly expanded clone sizes could be underestimated because identical TCR molecules may share a barcode. Naive libraries contained spiked-in Jurkat TCR RNA (around ten copies' worth), which is not part of the donor repertoire. Modeling estimated about 2.8 recovered TCR RNA copies per cell, compared with 9.5 to 10 by digital PCR, which implies roughly 27% capture efficiency.

Library creation used PCR. The instrument given in TCRdb is NextSeq 500. Preparation of bulk TCR libraries followed a previously described approach, with the TCR primers listed in Table S5. Total RNA was purified with the Qiagen AllPrep DNA/RNA kit. Before analysis, reads from multiple sequencing runs of the same library were pooled. The study's own analysis went as follows. Reads were retained only if an exact TCR constant sequence was present, and the retained reads were trimmed to 150 nt and grouped according to their 12-nt molecular barcodes. Reads in each barcode group were sub-clustered using a 15% Levenshtein threshold, and a quality-weighted consensus sequence was built for each RNA molecule. Non-functional sequences were excluded, and lower-count sequences lying one edit away from another sequence were also excluded. On the basis of fitting two negative binomial distributions, barcode sub-clusters with fewer than 20% of the maximum read count were discarded. The public reads were reprocessed in TCRdb via fastp at Q25 and MiXCR, keeping in-frame beta chains. Identical CDR3 protein sequences are pooled into one entry, listed with their most common genes and DNA. These V and J calls rely on TCRdb rather than the paper's analysis. The sample includes more than 450,000 distinct CDR3 sequences, with about 26% observed a single time. The ten most abundant clones make up 0.7% to 0.9% of the sample.

Libraries of naive CD8 T cells were generated from roughly 21,000 to 960,000 sorted cells, with 10%, 30% or 50% of the purified RNA used. Naive CD8 T cells, defined as CD8+CD4-CCR7+CD45RA+, were FACS-sorted into RLT Plus buffer on a BD FACSAria II. To test detection sensitivity, Jurkat RNA equivalent to approximately ten TCR copies was spiked into samples of roughly 18,000-1,100,000 naive CD8 T cells. Enrichment of CD8 T cells was done with RosetteSep CD8+ T Cell Enrichment Cocktail plus Ficoll-Paque, and ACK red cell lysis came afterward. A remark on this clonotype: Its antigen is still unknown. Germline is not matched at one junction end, which may reflect a read error.

Taken from the germline V gene, the CDR1 and CDR2 loops are MNHNS and SASEGT. From cysteine to phenylalanine, the CDR3 is 14 amino acids long. Only the CDR3 region is kept as DNA, spanning 42 bases read in frame from base 1. The sequence derives from a human donor in good health. Some libraries in this study had Jurkat cell RNA spiked in. The sequenced sample consisted of naive CD8+ T cells from blood, with Jurkat cell RNA spiked in. According to the study, the label for this sample's cell subset or site signals: FACS-sorted CD8+CD4-CCR7+CD45RA+ naive T cells. The sequence links TRBV6-1 to TRBJ2-7; the D gene is unclear. The CDR3 protein sequence reads: CASNEVPQTREQYF. The nucleotides read TGTGCCAGCAATGAAGTCCCCCAGACTCGCGAGCAGTACTTC.